This T cell receptor (beta chain) appears in the sequencing data of a study of CD8 T cells in ankylosing spondylitis. Construction of TCR beta libraries was performed using quantitative 5'-RACE with molecular barcodes. TCRdb called the 5' RACE reads again in MiXCR, with one record for every CDR3 protein. The sample records 800,000 to 900,000 distinct CDR3 sequences, about 10% being singletons. This clonotype turned up a few times. Its antigen remains unknown. The CDR3 contains 14 residues. Germline V gene lookup returns CDR1 SGHTA and CDR2 FQGNSA. Deletions cut 2 bases from V and 8 bases from J, with 12 bases between. Study-wide points: Among TCR beta sequences, a motif of roughly 8 highly homologous variants appeared characteristic of ankylosing spondylitis blood. Enrichment of disease-linked clones was reportedly significant in matched ankylosing spondylitis synovial fluid.

This receptor was identified in a male donor with ankylosing spondylitis. The source material was blood, either unsorted or a sorted T cell fraction (not recorded which). V gene TRBV7-2 combines with J gene TRBJ1-4; D perhaps matches TRBD1 (5 bases). The CDR3: CASSLRSSGEKLFF. Here the CDR3 DNA reads TGTGCCAGCAGCTTACGGTCATCAGGGGAAAAACTGTTTTTT.